This TCR beta chain was documented in a study of blood T cell repertoires in COVID-19. Background on the study: PBMCs, B-cell-depleted T cells, or T cells were the source of the cDNA or gDNA that made up the material.

The data were produced by immunoSEQ multiplex PCR, yet TCRdb's version contains in-frame clones alone and is incomplete. The sample records roughly 320,000 clones, 90% being singletons. Germline CDR1 LGHNA, CDR2 YSLEER. This CDR3 has 14 residues. Trimming took off 3 bases at V and 5 bases at J, with 11 bases between the two ends. The chain joins TRBV4-3 to TRBJ2-1, with D perhaps matching TRBD2 (6 bases). What was sequenced was peripheral blood. The clonotype comes from a woman aged 50 to 60 with COVID-19, enrolled during active disease. The CDR3 DNA is TGCGCCAGCAGCCACGGGGGTCTTAACAATGAGCAGTTCTTC. Translating gives CASSHGGLNNEQFF.